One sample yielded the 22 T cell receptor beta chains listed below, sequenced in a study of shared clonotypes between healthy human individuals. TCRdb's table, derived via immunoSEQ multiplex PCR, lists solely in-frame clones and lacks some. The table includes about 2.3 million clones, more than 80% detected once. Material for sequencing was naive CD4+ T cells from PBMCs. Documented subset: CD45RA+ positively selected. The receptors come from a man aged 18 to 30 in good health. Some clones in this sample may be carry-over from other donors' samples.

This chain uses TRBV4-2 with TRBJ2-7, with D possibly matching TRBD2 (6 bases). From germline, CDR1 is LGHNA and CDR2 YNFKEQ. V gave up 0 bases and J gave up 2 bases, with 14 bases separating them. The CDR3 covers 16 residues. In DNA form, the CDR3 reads TGTGCCAGCAGCCAAGATGATAGGCGGGGCCCCTACGAGCAGTACTTC. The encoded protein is CASSQDDRRGPYEQYF.

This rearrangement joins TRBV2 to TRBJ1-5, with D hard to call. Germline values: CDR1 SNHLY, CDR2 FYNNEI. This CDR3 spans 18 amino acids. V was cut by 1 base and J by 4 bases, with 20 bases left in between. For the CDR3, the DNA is TGTGCCAGCAGTGAAGATTACCGGGGTCAAAGAGGGAATCAGCCCCAGCATTTT. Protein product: CASSEDYRGQRGNQPQHF.

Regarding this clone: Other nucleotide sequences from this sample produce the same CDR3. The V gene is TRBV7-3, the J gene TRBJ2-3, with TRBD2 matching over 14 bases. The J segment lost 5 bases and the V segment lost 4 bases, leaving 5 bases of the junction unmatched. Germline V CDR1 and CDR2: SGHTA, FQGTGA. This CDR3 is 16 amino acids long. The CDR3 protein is CASSSPGLAGGDTQYF. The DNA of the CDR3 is TGTGCCAGCAGCTCTCCCGGACTAGCGGGGGGAGATACGCAGTATTTT.

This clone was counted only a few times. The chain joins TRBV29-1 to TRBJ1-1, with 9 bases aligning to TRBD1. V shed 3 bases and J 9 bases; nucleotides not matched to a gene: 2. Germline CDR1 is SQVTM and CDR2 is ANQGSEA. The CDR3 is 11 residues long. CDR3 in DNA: TGCAGCGTTGAGGGGACAGGGAAAGCTTTCTTT. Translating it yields CSVEGTGKAFF.

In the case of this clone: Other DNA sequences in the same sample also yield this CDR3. As DNA, the CDR3 is TGTGCCAGCGGCCAAAGCTACAATGAGCAGTTCTTC. Protein: CASGQSYNEQFF. The rearrangement uses TRBV28 and TRBJ2-1; D unclear. Trimming removed 8 bases at V and 3 bases at J, with 8 bases between. Germline V gene lookup returns CDR1 MDHEN and CDR2 SYDVKM. The CDR3 length is 12 residues.

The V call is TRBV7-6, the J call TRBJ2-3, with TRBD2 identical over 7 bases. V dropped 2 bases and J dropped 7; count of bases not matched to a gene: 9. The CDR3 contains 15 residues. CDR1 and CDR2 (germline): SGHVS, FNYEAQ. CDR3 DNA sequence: TGTGCCAGCAGCTTATCTGGCGGGGGAGGAAATACGCAGTATTTT. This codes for CASSLSGGGGNTQYF.

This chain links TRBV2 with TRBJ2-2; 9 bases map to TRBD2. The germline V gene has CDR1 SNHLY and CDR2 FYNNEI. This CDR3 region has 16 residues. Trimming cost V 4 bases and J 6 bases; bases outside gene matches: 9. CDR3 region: CASSVWAGGRSGELFF. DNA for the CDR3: TGTGCCAGCAGTGTGTGGGCGGGAGGGCGGTCCGGGGAGCTGTTTTTT.

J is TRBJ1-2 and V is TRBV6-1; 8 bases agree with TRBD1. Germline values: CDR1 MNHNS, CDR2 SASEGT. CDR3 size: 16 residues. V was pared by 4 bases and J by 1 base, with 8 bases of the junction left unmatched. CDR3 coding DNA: TGTGCCAGCAGTGCCCCGGGACAGGCCGTTAACTATGGCTACACCTTC. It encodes CASSAPGQAVNYGYTF.

CDR3 in amino acids: CAWSVGGSSNEQFF. In DNA form, the CDR3 reads TGTGCCTGGAGTGTAGGCGGCAGTTCCAATGAGCAGTTCTTC. V gene TRBV30 combines with J gene TRBJ2-1; D remains ambiguous. The CDR3 runs 14 residues. Germline V gene sequence: CDR1 GTSNPN, CDR2 SVGIG (reference sequence). V lost 0 bases to trimming and J lost 6 bases, with 12 bases between them.

The CDR3 sequence: CASSRSNQPQHF. CDR3 nucleotide sequence: TGTGCCAGCAGCCGTAGCAATCAGCCCCAGCATTTT. V is TRBV7-9 and J is TRBJ1-5, with unresolved D. There are 12 residues in the CDR3. Germline CDR1 and CDR2: SEHNR and FQNEAQ (reference sequence). Trimming left V 5 bases short and J 0 bases short, with 2 bases between.

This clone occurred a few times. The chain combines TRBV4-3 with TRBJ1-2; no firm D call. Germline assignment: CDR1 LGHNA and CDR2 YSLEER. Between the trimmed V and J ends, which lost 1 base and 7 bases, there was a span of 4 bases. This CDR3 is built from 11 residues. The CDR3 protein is CASSQAGGYTF. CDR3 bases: TGCGCCAGCAGCCAAGCAGGTGGCTACACCTTC.

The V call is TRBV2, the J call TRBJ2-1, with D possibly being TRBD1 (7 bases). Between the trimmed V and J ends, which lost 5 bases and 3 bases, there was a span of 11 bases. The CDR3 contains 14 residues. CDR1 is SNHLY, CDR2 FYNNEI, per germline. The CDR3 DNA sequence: TGTGCCAGCAGTTTCCAGGGGGGCTACAATGAGCAGTTCTTC. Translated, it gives CASSFQGGYNEQFF.

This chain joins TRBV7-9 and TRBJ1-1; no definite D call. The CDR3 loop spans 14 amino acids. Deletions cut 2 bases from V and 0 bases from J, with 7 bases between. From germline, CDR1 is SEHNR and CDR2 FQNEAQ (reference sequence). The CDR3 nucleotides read TGTGCCAGCAGCTTAACCTCTGTGAACACTGAAGCTTTCTTT. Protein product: CASSLTSVNTEAFF.

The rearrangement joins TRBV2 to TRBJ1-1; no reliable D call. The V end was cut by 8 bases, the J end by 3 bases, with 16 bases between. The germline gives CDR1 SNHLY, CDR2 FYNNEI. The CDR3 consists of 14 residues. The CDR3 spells CASGPGYPDTEAFF. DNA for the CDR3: TGTGCCAGCGGACCTGGCTATCCGGACACTGAAGCTTTCTTT.

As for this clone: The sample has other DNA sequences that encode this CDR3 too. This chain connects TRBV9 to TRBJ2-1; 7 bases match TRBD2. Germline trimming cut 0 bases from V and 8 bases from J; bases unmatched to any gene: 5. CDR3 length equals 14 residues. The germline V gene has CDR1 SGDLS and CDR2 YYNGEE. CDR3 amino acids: CASSVVTSSDEQFF. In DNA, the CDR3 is TGTGCCAGCAGCGTAGTGACTAGCAGCGATGAGCAGTTCTTC.

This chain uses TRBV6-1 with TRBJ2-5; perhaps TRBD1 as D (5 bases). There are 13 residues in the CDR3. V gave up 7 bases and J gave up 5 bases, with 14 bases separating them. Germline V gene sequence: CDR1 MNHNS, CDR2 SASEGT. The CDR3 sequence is CASKVGARETQYF. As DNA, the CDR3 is TGTGCCAGCAAGGTAGGGGCGCGTGAGACCCAGTACTTC.

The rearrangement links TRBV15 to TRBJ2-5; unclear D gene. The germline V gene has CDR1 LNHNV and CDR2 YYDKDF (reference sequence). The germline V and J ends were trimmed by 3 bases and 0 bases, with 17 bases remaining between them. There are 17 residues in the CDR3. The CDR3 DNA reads TGTGCCACCAGCAGGGACCACCGGACCTTTAACCAAGAGACCCAGTACTTC. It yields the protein CATSRDHRTFNQETQYF.

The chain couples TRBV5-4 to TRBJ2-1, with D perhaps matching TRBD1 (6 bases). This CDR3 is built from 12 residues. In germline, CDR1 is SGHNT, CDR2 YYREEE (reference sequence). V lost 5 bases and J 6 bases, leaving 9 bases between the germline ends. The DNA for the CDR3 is TGTGCCAGCAGTAAAGGGGGCAATGAGCAGTTCTTC. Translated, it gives CASSKGGNEQFF.

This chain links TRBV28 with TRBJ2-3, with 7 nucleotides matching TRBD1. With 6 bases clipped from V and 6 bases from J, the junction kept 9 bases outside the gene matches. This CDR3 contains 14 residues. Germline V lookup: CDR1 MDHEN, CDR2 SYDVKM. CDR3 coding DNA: TGTGCCAGCAGAGCAGGGGGACCTCTGGATACGCAGTATTTT. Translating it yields CASRAGGPLDTQYF.

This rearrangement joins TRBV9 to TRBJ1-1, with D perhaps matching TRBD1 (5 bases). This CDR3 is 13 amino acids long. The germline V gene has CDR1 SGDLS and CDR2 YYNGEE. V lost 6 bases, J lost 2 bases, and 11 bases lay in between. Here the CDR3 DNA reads TGTGCCAGCACCCGGGGGGTTAACACTGAAGCTTTCTTT. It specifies CASTRGVNTEAFF. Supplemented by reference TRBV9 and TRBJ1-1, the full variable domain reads DSGVTQTPKHLITATGQRVTLRCSPRSGDLSVYWYQQSLDQGLQFLIQYYNGEERAKGNILERFSAQQFPDLHSELNLSSLELGDSALYFCASTRGVNTEAFFGQGTRLTVV.

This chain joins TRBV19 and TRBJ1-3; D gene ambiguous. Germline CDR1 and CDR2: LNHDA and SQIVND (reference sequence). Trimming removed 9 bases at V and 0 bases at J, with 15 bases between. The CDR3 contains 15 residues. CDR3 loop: CASADWAYSGNTIYF. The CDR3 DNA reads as TGTGCCAGCGCCGATTGGGCGTACTCTGGAAACACCATATATTTT.

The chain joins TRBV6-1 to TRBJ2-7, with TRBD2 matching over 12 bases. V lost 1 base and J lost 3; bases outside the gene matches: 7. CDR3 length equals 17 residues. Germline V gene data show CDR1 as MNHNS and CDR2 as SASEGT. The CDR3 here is CASSEVLPGLAGYEQYF. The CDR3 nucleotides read TGTGCCAGCAGTGAAGTTCTTCCGGGACTAGCGGGCTACGAGCAGTACTTC.